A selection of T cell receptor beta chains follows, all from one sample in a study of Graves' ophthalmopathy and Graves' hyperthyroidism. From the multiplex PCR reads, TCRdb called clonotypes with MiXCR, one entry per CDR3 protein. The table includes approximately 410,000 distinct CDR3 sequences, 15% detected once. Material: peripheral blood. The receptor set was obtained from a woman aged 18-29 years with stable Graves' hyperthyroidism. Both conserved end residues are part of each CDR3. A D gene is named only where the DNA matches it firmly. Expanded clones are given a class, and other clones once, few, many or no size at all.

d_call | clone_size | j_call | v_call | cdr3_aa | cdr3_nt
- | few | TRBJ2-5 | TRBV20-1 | CSARVGSLETQYF | TGCAGTGCTAGAGTGGGGTCGTTAGAGACCCAGTACTTC
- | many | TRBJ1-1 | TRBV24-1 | CATSGLRGADTEAFF | TGTGCCACCAGTGGACTTCGAGGGGCCGACACTGAAGCTTTCTTT
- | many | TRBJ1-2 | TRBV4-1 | CASSQDRLPTVDYGYTF | TGCGCCAGCAGCCAAGATCGGCTCCCGACAGTGGACTATGGCTACACCTTC
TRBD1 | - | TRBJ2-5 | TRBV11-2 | CASRTPFDRGETQYF | TGTGCCAGCAGGACCCCCTTCGACAGGGGCGAGACCCAGTACTTC
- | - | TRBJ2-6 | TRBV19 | CASTSHRVRDSGANVLTF | TGTGCCAGTACATCTCACAGGGTGAGGGACTCTGGGGCCAACGTCCTGACTTTC
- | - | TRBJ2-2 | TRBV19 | CASTSRGGGNTGELFF | TGTGCCAGCACCTCTAGGGGGGGAGGGAACACCGGGGAGCTGTTTTTT
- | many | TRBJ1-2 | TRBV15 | CATSRDPGLTYGYTF | TGTGCCACCAGCAGAGATCCCGGCCTGACGTATGGCTACACCTTC
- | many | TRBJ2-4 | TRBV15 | CATSRVTGAKNIQYF | TGTGCCACCAGCAGAGTTACAGGGGCCAAAAACATTCAGTACTTC
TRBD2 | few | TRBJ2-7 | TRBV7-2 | CASSSWGLGAYEQYF | TGTGCCAGCAGCAGTTGGGGACTAGGAGCTTACGAGCAGTACTTC
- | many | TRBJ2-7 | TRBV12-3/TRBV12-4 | CASRPWGSYEQYF | TGTGCCAGCAGGCCCTGGGGCTCCTACGAGCAGTACTTC
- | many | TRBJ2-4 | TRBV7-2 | CASSLGAGEGINIQYF | TGTGCCAGCAGCTTAGGTGCAGGGGAAGGGATAAACATTCAGTACTTC
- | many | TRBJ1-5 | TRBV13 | CASSLGRGQGSPNQPQHF | TGTGCCAGCAGCTTAGGCCGTGGGCAGGGGAGCCCCAATCAGCCCCAGCATTTT
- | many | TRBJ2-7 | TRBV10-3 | CAISDARGTYEQYF | TGTGCCATCAGTGACGCGAGGGGAACCTACGAGCAGTACTTC
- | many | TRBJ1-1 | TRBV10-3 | CAIKTGMSEAFF | TGTGCCATCAAAACCGGGATGTCTGAAGCTTTCTTT
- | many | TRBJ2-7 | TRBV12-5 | CASGLRREQYF | TGTGCTAGTGGTTTGCGAAGGGAGCAGTACTTC
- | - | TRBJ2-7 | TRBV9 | CASSRSPGSGEQCF | TGTGCCAGCTCTCGCTCGCCTGGGTCAGGGGAGCAGTGCTTC
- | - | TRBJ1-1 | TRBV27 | CASSLTRGSTEAFF | TGTGCCAGCAGTTTAACGCGGGGCTCCACTGAAGCTTTCTTT
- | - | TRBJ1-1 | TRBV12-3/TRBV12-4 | CASTTVANTEAFF | TGTGCCAGCACCACGGTTGCAAACACTGAAGCTTTCTTT
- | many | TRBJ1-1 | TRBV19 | CASAHSKTKIEAEAFF | TGTGCCAGTGCCCACTCCAAGACAAAAATCGAGGCTGAAGCTTTCTTT
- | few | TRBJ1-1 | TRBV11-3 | CASSHDMYTDAFF | TGTGCCAGCAGCCATGACATGTACACTGATGCTTTCTTT
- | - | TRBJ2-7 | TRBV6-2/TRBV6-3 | CASSHLRYEQYF | TGTGCCAGCAGTCACTTGCGATACGAGCAGTACTTC
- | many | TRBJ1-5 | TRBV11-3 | CASSLNRNSNQPQHF | TGTGCCAGCAGCTTAAATCGGAATAGCAATCAGCCCCAGCATTTT
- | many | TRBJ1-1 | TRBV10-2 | CASSELGGPKEAFF | TGCGCCAGCAGTGAGCTGGGGGGCCCGAAGGAAGCTTTCTTT
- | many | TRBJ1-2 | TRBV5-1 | CASSLGPGANYGYTF | TGCGCCAGCAGCTTGGGTCCGGGCGCGAACTATGGCTACACCTTC
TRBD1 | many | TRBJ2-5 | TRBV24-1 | CATSDLQQRTGGYSETQYF | TGTGCCACCAGTGATTTGCAACAAAGGACAGGGGGATATTCAGAGACCCAGTACTTC
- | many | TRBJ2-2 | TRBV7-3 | CASSPRPMNTGELFF | TGTGCCAGCAGCCCCCGGCCAATGAACACCGGGGAGCTGTTTTTT
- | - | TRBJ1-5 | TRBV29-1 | CSVGTGSNQPQHF | TGCAGCGTTGGAACAGGCAGCAATCAGCCCCAGCATTTT
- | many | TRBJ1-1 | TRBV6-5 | CASSYLMNTEAFF | TGTGCCAGCAGTTACTTAATGAACACTGAAGCTTTCTTT
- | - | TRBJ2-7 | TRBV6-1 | CASSEGLGSYEQYF | TGTGCCAGCAGTGAAGGACTAGGCTCCTACGAGCAGTACTTC
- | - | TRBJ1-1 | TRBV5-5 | CASSLTVLNTEAFF | TGTGCCAGCAGTCTCACGGTATTAAACACTGAAGCTTTCTTT
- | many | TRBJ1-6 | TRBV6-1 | CASSEIGPGTFWNSPLHF | TGTGCCAGCAGTGAAATCGGTCCAGGAACCTTTTGGAATTCACCCCTCCACTTT
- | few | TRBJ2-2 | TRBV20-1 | CSARFANTGELFF | TGCAGTGCTAGATTCGCGAACACCGGGGAGCTGTTTTTT
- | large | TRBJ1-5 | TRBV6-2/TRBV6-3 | CASSSHRAFNQPQHF | TGTGCCAGCAGTTCCCACAGGGCCTTCAATCAGCCCCAGCATTTT
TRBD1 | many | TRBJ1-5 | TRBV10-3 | CAISESKQGSYSNQPQHF | TGTGCCATCAGTGAGTCGAAACAGGGGTCGTATAGCAATCAGCCCCAGCATTTT
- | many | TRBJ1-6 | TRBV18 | CASSRGQIDNSPLHF | TGTGCCAGCTCACGAGGACAGATAGATAATTCACCCCTCCACTTT
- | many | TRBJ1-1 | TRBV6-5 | CASSYLHGGKNTEAFF | TGTGCCAGCAGTTACCTACACGGGGGAAAGAACACTGAAGCTTTCTTT
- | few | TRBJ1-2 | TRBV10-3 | CAISESLGLTGYTF | TGTGCCATCAGTGAGTCGCTTGGTCTAACGGGCTACACCTTC
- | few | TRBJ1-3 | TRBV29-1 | CSVEAKGGNTIYF | TGCAGCGTGGAGGCCAAGGGTGGAAACACCATATATTTT
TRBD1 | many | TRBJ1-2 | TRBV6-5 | CASSYGQERYGYTF | TGTGCCAGCAGTTATGGACAGGAGAGATATGGCTACACCTTC
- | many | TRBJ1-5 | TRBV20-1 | CSARGGQPHSNQPQHF | TGCAGTGCTAGGGGAGGGCAGCCCCATAGCAATCAGCCCCAGCATTTT
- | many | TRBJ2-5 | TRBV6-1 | CASSAMTGGETQYF | TGTGCCAGCAGTGCGATGACAGGAGGGGAGACCCAGTACTTC
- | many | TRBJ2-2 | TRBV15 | CATSRDWGTGELFF | TGTGCCACCAGCAGAGATTGGGGGACCGGGGAGCTGTTTTTT
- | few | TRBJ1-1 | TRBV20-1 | CSALGPIGLSEAFF | TGCAGTGCCCTAGGGCCGATAGGGCTCTCTGAAGCTTTCTTT
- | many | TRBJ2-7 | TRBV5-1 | CASSSPTYEQYF | TGCGCCAGCAGCTCCCCCACCTACGAGCAGTACTTC
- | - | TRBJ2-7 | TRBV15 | CATRETGDSYEQYF | TGTGCCACCAGGGAGACGGGTGATTCCTACGAGCAGTACTTC
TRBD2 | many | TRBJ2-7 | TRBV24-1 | CATSRSAGGSYEQYF | TGTGCCACCAGTCGTTCAGCGGGGGGCTCCTACGAGCAGTACTTC
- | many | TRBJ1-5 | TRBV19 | CASSRQPQHF | TGTGCCAGTAGTCGTCAGCCCCAGCATTTT
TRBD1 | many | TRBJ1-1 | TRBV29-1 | CSVDRGFNTEAFF | TGCAGCGTAGACAGGGGGTTTAACACTGAAGCTTTCTTT
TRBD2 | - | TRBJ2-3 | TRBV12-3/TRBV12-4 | CASRFHTGTSTTDTQYF | TGTGCCAGCAGATTTCACACCGGGACTAGCACGACAGATACGCAGTATTTT
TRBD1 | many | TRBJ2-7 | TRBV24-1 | CATSGTGGRDEQYF | TGTGCCACCTCCGGGACAGGGGGCCGCGACGAGCAGTACTTC
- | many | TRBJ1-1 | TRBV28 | CASIRTREAFF | TGTGCCAGCATCCGGACTCGGGAAGCTTTCTTT
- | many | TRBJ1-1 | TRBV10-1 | CASSRDTVEGTEAFF | TGCGCCAGCAGCCGGGACACCGTCGAGGGGACTGAAGCTTTCTTT
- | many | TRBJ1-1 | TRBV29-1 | CSVEDGQAAEAFF | TGCAGCGTTGAAGATGGGCAGGCGGCTGAAGCTTTCTTT
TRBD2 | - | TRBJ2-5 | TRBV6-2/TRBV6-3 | CASSRVSGGAETQYF | TGTGCCAGCAGTAGGGTTAGCGGGGGGGCCGAGACCCAGTACTTC
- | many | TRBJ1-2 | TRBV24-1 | CATSDRTAHWGYGYTF | TGTGCCACCAGTGACCGGACAGCCCACTGGGGCTATGGCTACACCTTC